What follows describes a single T cell receptor (beta chain). Antigen specificity is unknown. After removal of 4 bases from V and 10 bases from J, the junction contained 8 bases not matched to a gene. The CDR3 sequence is 15 residues long. Germline V lookup: CDR1 SGDLS, CDR2 YYNGEE. The data are from a study of cytomegalovirus exposure and HLA in healthy donors. Study results and caveats: In a later analysis, TCR association rates varied by HLA locus: DRB1 most, HLA-C fewest. The authors enumerated over 150 TCR beta chains as linked to cytomegalovirus. Later analysis identified several of the most significant clusters that appeared linked to common viral pathogens.

The PCR made use of 60 Vbeta and 13 Jbeta primers. The assay was immunoSEQ multiplex PCR, and TCRdb's table has in-frame clones only and misses some. The table has roughly 130,000 clones, 75% to 90% seen once; the top ten hold 1%. Material: PBMCs. The J gene is TRBJ1-6, the V gene TRBV9; 10 bases are a match to TRBD1. This receptor was obtained from a man in his forties in good health and CMV-seronegative. CDR3 in amino acids: CASSSRSGQGSPLHF. CDR3 coding DNA: TGTGCCAGCAGCTCCCGGTCGGGACAGGGGTCACCCCTCCACTTT.